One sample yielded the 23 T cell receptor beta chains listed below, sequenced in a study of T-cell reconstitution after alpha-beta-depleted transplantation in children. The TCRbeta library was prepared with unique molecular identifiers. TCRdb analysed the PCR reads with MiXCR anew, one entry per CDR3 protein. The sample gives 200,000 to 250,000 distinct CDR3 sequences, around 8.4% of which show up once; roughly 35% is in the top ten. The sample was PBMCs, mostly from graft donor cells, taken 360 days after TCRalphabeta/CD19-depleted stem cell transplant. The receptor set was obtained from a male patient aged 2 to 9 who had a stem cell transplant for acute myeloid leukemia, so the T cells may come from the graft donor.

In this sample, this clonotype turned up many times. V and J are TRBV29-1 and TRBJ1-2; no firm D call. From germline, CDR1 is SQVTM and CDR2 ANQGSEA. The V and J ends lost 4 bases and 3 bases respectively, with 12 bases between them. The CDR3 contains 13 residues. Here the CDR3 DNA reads TGCAGCGTTGTATCGGGCAGCGACTATGGCTACACCTTC. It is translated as CSVVSGSDYGYTF. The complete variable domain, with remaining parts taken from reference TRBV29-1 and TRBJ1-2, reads SAVISQKPSRDICQRGTSLTIQCQVDSQVTMMFWYRQQPGQSLTLIATANQGSEATYESGFVIDKFPISRPNLTFSTLTVSNMSPEDSSIYLCSVVSGSDYGYTFGSGTRLTVV.

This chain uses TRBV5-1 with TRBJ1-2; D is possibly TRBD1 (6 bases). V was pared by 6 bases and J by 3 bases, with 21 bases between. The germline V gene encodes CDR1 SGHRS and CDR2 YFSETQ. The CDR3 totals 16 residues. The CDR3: CASNEGGQVEDYGYTF. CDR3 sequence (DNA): TGCGCCAGCAACGAGGGGGGACAAGTTGAGGACTATGGCTACACCTTC.

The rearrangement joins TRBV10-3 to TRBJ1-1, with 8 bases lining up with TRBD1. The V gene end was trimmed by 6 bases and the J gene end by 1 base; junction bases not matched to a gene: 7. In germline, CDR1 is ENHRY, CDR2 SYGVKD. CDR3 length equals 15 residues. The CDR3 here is CAISRGQGPNTEAFF. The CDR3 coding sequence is TGTGCCATCAGCCGCGGACAGGGCCCGAACACTGAAGCTTTCTTT.

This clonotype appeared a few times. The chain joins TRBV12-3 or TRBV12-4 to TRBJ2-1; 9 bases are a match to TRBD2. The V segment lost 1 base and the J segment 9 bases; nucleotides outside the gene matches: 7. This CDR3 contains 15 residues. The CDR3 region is CASSLVRGRGGEQFF. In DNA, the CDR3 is TGTGCCAGCAGTTTAGTCCGCGGGAGGGGGGGTGAGCAGTTCTTC.

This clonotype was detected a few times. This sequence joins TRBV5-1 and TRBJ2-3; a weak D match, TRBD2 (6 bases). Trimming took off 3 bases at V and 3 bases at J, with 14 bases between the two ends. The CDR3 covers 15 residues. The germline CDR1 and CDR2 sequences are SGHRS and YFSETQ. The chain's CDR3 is CASSWAGTLTDTQYF. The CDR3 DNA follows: TGCGCCAGCAGCTGGGCCGGGACTCTTACAGATACGCAGTATTTT.

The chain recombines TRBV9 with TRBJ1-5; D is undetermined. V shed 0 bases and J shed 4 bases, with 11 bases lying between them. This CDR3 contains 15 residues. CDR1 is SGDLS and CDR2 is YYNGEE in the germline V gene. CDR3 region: CASSVGLAENQPQHF. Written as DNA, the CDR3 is TGTGCCAGCAGCGTAGGTCTGGCAGAGAATCAGCCCCAGCATTTT.

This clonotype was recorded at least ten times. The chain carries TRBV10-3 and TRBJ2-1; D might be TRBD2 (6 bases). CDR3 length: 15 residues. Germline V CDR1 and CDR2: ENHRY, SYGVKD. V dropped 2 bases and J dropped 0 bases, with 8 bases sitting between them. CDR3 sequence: CAISEGGSSYNEQFF. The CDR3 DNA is TGTGCCATCAGTGAGGGAGGGAGCTCCTACAATGAGCAGTTCTTC.

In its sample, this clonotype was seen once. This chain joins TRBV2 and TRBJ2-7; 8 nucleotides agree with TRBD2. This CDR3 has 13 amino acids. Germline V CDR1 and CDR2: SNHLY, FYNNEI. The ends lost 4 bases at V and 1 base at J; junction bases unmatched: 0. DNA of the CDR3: TGTGCCAGCAGTGGCGGGGGGTCCTACGAGCAGTACGTC. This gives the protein CASSGGGSYEQYV.

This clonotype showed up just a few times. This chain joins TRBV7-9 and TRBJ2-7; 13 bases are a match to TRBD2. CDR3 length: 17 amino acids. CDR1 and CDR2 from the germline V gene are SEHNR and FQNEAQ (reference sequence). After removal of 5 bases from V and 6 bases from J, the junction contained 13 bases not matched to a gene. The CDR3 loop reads CASSPTSGRAGSLEQYF. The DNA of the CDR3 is TGTGCCAGCAGCCCAACTAGCGGGAGGGCCGGGAGTCTCGAGCAGTACTTC. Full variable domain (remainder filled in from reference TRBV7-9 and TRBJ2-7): DTGVSQNPRHKITKRGQNVTFRCDPISEHNRLYWYRQTLGQGPEFLTYFQNEAQLEKSRLLSDRFSAERPKGSFSTLEIQRTEQGDSAMYLCASSPTSGRAGSLEQYFGPGTRLTVT.

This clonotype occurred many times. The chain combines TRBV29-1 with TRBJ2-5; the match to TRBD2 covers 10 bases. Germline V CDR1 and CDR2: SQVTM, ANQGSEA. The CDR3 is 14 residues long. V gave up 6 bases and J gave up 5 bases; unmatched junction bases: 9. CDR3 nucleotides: TGCAGCGTCGAACTAGCGGGATCGCAGGAGACCCAGTACTTC. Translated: CSVELAGSQETQYF. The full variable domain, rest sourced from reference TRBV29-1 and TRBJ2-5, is SAVISQKPSRDICQRGTSLTIQCQVDSQVTMMFWYRQQPGQSLTLIATANQGSEATYESGFVIDKFPISRPNLTFSTLTVSNMSPEDSSIYLCSVELAGSQETQYFGPGTRLLVL.

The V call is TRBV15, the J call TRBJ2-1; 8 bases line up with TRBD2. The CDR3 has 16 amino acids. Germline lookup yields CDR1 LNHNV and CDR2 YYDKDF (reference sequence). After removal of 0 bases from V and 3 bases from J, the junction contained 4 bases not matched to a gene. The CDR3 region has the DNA TGTGCCACCAGCAGAGACGGCGGGGGGTACTACAATGAGCAGTTCTTC. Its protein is CATSRDGGGYYNEQFF.

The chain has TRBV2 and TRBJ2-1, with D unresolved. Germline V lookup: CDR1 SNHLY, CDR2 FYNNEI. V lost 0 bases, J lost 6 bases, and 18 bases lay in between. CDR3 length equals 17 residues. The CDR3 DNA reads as TGTGCCAGCAGTGAAGCTAAGGGTCTGCGCCAGGCCAATGAGCAGTTCTTC. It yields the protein CASSEAKGLRQANEQFF.

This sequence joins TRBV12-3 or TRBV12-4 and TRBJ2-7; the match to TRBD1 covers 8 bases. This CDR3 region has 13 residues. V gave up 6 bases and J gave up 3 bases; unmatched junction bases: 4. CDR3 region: CASSHRGFYEQYF. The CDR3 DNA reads TGTGCCAGCAGCCACAGGGGGTTCTACGAGCAGTACTTC.

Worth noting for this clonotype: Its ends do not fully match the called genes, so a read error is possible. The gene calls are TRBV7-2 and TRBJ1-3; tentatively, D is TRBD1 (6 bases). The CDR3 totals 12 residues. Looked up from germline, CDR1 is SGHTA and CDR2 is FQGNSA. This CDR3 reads CASSAPGTSPGF. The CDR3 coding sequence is TGTGCCAGCAGCGCGCCCGGGACATCCCCAGGCTTT. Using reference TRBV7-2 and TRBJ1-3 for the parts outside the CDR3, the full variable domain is GAGVSQSPSNKVTEKGKDVELRCDPISGHTALYWYRQSLGQGLEFLIYFQGNSAPDKSGLPSDRFSAERTGGSVSTLTIQRTQQEDSAVYLCASSAPGTSPGFGEGSWLTVV.

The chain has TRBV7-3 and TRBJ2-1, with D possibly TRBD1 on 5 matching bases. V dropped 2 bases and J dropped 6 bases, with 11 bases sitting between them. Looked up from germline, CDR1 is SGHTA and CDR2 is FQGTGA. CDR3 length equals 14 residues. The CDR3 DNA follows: TGTGCCAGCAGCTTACTAGGGGCAAGCAATGAGCAGTTCTTC. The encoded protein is CASSLLGASNEQFF.

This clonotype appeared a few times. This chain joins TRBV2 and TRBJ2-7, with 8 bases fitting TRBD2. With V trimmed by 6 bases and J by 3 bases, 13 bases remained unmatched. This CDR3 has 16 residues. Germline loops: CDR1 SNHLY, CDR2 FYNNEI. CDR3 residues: CASSKGPLLAGYEQYF. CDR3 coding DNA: TGTGCCAGCAGCAAAGGCCCTCTGCTAGCGGGCTACGAGCAGTACTTC.

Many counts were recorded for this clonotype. The CDR3 nucleotides read TGTGCCAGCAGCGGAGGGATACTTCGGCTTCCCTTGTCCTACAATGAGCAGTTCTTC. It yields the protein CASSGGILRLPLSYNEQFF. The chain links TRBV11-1 to TRBJ2-1; maybe TRBD2 (6 bases). The CDR3 contains 19 residues. V lost 5 bases to trimming and J lost 1 base, with 24 bases between them. The germline V gene encodes CDR1 SGHAT and CDR2 FQDESV (reference sequence).

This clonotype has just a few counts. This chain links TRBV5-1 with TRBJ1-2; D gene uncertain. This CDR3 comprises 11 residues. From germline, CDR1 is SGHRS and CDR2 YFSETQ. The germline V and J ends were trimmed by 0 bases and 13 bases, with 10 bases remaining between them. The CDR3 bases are TGCGCCAGCAGCTTGGCCAACTTGCGCACCTTC. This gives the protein CASSLANLRTF.

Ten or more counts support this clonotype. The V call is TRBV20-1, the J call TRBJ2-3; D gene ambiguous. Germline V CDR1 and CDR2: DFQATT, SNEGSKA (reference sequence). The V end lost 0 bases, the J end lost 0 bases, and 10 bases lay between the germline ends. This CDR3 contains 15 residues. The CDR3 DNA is TGCAGTGCTAGAGATTGGCGTTCTAGCACAGATACGCAGTATTTT. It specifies CSARDWRSSTDTQYF.

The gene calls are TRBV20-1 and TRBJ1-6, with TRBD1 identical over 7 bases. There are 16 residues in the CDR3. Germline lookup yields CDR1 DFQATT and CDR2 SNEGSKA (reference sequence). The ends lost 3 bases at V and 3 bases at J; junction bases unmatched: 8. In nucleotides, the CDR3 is TGCAGTGCTAGGGAGGGGGCGAAACTCTATAATTCACCCCTCCACTTT. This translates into CSAREGAKLYNSPLHF.

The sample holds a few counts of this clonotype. CDR3 DNA: TGTGCCAGCAGCTCCCTACGCTACGAGCAGTACTTC. Its protein product is CASSSLRYEQYF. V is TRBV7-9 and J is TRBJ2-7; no definite D call. V was trimmed by 4 bases and J by 3 bases, leaving 7 bases between them. CDR3 size: 12 residues. Germline V gene lookup returns CDR1 SEHNR and CDR2 FQNEAQ (reference sequence).

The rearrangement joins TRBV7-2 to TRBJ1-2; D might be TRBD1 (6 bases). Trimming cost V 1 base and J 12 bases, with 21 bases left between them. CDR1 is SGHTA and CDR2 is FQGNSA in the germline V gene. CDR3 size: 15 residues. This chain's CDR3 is CASSLVGGSGGENTF. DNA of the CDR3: TGTGCCAGCAGCTTAGTAGGGGGGAGTGGAGGGGAGAACACCTTC.

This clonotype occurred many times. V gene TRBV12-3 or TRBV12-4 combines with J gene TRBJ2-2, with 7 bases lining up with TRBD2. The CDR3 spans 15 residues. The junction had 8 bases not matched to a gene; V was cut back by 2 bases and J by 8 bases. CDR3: CASSLKAGVPGELFF. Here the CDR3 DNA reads TGTGCCAGCAGTTTAAAGGCGGGAGTACCAGGGGAGCTGTTTTTT.